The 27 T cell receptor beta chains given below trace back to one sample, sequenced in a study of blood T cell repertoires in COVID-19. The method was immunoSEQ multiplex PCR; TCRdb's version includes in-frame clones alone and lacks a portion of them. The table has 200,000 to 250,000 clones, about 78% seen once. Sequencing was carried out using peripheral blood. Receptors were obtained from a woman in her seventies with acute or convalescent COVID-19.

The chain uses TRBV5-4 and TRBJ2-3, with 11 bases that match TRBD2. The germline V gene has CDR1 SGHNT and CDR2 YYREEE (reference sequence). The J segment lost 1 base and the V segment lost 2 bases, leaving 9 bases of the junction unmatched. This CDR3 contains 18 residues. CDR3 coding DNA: TGTGCCAGCAGCTTTCGAGGTACTAGCGGGAGTGGCACAGATACGCAGTATTTT. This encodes CASSFRGTSGSGTDTQYF.

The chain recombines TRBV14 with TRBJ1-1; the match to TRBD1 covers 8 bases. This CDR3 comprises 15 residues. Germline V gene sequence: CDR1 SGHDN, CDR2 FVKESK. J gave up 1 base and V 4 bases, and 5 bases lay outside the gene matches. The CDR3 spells CASSPLTGANTEAFF. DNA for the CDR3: TGTGCCAGCAGCCCCCTGACAGGGGCGAACACTGAAGCTTTCTTT.

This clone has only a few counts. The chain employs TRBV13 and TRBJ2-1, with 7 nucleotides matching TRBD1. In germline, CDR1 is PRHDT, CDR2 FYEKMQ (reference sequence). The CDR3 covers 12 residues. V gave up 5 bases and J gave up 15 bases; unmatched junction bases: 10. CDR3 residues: CASSPQEGAAFF. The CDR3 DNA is TGTGCCAGCAGCCCTCAAGAGGGGGCGGCGTTCTTC. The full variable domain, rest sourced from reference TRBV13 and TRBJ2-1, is AAGVIQSPRHLIKEKRETATLKCYPIPRHDTVYWYQQGPGQDPQFLISFYEKMQSDKGSIPDRFSAQQFSDYHSELNMSSLELGDSALYFCASSPQEGAAFFGPGTRLTVL.

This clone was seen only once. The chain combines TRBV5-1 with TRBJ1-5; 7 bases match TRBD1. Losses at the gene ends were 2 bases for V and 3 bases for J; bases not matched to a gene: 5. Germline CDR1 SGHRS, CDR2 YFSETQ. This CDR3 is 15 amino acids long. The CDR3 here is CASSLDGQVNQPQHF. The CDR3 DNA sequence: TGCGCCAGCAGCTTAGATGGACAGGTCAATCAGCCCCAGCATTTT.

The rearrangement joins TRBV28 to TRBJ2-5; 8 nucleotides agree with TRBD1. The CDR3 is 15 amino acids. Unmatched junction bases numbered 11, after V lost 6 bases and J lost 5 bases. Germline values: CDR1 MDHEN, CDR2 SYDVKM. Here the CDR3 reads CASSLDRVSQETQYF. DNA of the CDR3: TGTGCCAGCAGCCTGGACAGGGTATCTCAGGAGACCCAGTACTTC. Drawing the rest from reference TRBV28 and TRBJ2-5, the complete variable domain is DVKVTQSSRYLVKRTGEKVFLECVQDMDHENMFWYRQDPGLGLRLIYFSYDVKMKEKGDIPEGYSVSREKKERFSLILESASTNQTSMYLCASSLDRVSQETQYFGPGTRLLVL.

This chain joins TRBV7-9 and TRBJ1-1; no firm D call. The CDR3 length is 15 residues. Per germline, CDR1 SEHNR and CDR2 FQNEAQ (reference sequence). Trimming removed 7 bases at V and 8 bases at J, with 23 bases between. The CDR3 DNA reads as TGTGCCAGCACCACCCTTGACACCGCCGGGGTGGAAGCTTTCTTT. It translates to CASTTLDTAGVEAFF.

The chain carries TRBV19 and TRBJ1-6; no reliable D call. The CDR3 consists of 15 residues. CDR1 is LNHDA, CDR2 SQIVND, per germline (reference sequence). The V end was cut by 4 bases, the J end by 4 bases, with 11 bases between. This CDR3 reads CASSTSQVYNSPLHF. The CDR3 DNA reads TGTGCCAGTAGTACGTCGCAGGTTTATAATTCACCCCTCCACTTT. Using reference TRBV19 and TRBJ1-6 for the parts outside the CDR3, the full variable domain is DGGITQSPKYLFRKEGQNVTLSCEQNLNHDAMYWYRQDPGQGLRLIYYSQIVNDFQKGDIAEGYSVSREKKESFPLTVTSAQKNPTAFYLCASSTSQVYNSPLHFGNGTRLTVT.

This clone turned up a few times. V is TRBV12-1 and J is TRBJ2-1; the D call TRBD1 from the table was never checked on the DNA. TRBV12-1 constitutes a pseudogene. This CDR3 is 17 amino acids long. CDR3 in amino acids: CASSLKRGWRMDNEQFF. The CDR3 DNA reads TGTGCCAGCAGCTTAAAAAGGGGGTGGAGGATGGACAATGAGCAGTTCTTC.

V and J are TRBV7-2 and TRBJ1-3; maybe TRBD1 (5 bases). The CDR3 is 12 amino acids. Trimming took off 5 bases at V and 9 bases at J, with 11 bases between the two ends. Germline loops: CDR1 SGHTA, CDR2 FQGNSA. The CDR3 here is CASSPTGGTIYF. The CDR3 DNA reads TGTGCCAGCAGCCCCACGGGGGGCACCATATATTTT.

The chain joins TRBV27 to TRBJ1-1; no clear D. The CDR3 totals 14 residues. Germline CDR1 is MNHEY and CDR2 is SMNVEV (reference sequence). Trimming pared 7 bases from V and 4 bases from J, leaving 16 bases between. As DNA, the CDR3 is TGTGCCAGCACCCGACGCGGCTCGCTCACTGAAGCTTTCTTT. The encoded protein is CASTRRGSLTEAFF.

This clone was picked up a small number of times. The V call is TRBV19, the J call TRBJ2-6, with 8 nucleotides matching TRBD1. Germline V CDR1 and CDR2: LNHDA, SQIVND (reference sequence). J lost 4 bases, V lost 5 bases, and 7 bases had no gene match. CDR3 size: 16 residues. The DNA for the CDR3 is TGTGCCAGTAGTCCGTGGACAGGGACCGGGGCCAACGTCCTGACTTTC. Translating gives CASSPWTGTGANVLTF. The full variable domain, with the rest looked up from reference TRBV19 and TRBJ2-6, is DGGITQSPKYLFRKEGQNVTLSCEQNLNHDAMYWYRQDPGQGLRLIYYSQIVNDFQKGDIAEGYSVSREKKESFPLTVTSAQKNPTAFYLCASSPWTGTGANVLTFGAGSRLTVL.

As DNA, the CDR3 is TGTGCCAGCAGTACCGGACTAGCGGGGGCCACCGGGGAGCTGTTTTTT. This codes for CASSTGLAGATGELFF. The chain uses TRBV28 and TRBJ2-2; 13 nucleotides line up with TRBD2. The CDR3 runs to 16 residues. V lost 5 bases and J lost 4; bases outside the gene matches: 4. Per germline, CDR1 MDHEN and CDR2 SYDVKM.

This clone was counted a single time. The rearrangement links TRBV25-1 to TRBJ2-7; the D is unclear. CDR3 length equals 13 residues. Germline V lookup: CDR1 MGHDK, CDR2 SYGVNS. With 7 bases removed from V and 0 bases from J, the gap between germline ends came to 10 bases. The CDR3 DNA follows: TGTGCCAGCAAGCGCGGAAGCTCCTACGAGCAGTACTTC. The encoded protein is CASKRGSSYEQYF.

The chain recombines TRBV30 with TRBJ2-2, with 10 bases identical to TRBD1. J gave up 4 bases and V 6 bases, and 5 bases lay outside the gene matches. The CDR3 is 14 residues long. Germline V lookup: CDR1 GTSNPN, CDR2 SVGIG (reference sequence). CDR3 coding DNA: TGTGCCTGTAAGACAGGGGGCAGCACCGGGGAGCTGTTTTTT. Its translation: CACKTGGSTGELFF.

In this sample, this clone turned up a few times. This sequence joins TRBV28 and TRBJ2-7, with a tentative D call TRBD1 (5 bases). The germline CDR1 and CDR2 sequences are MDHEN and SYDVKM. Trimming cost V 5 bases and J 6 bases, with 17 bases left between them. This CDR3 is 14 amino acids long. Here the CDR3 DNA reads TGTGCCAGCAGTCCCCCTAGGGGAAAGGGCGAGCAGTACTTC. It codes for CASSPPRGKGEQYF.

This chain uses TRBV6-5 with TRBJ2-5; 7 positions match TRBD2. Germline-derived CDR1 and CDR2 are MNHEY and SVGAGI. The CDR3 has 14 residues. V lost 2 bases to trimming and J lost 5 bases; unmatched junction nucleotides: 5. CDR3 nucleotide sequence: TGTGCCAGCAGTTACGGTCGGGGAGGGGAGACCCAGTACTTC. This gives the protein CASSYGRGGETQYF.

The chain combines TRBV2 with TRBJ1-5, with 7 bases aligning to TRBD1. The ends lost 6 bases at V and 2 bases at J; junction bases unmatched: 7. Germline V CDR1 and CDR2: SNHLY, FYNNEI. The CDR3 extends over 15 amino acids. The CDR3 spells CASSQGEVGNQPQHF. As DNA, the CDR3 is TGTGCCAGCAGCCAGGGGGAGGTCGGCAATCAGCCCCAGCATTTT. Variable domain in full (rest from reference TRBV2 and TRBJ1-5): EPEVTQTPSHQVTQMGQEVILRCVPISNHLYFYWYRQILGQKVEFLVSFYNNEISEKSEIFDDQFSVERPDGSNFTLKIRSTKLEDSAMYFCASSQGEVGNQPQHFGDGTRLSIL.

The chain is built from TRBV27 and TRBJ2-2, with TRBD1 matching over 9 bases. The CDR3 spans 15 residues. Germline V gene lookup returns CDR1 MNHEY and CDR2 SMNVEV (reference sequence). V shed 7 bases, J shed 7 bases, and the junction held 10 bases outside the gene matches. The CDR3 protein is CASTPTGGAGGELFF. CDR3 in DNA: TGTGCCAGCACCCCGACAGGGGGGGCGGGCGGGGAGCTGTTTTTT.

The CDR3 DNA sequence: TGTGCCAGCAGTTTACCGGGACAGGGGTTCTACGAGCAGTACTTC. Amino acid sequence: CASSLPGQGFYEQYF. The rearrangement uses TRBV28 and TRBJ2-7, with 10 bases lining up with TRBD1. With V trimmed by 2 bases and J by 3 bases, 4 bases remained unmatched. CDR3 size: 15 residues. CDR1 is MDHEN, CDR2 SYDVKM, per germline.

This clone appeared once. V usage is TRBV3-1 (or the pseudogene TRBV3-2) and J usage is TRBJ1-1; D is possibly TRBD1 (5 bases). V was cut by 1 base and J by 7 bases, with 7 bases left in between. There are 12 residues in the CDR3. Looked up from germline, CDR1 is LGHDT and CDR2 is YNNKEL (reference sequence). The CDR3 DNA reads TGTGCCAGCAGCCAAGGGGGGGGTGAAGCTTTCTTT. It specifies CASSQGGGEAFF.

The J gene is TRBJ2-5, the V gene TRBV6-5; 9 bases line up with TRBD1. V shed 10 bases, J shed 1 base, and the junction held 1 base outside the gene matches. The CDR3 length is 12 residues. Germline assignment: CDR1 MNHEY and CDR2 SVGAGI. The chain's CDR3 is CATGQGQETQYF. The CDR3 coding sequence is TGTGCCACGGGACAGGGCCAAGAGACCCAGTACTTC.

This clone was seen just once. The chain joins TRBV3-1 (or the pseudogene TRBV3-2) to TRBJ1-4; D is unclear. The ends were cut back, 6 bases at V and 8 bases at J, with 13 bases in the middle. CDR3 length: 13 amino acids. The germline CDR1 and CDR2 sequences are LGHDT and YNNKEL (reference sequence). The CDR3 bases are TGTGCCAGCAGTCCCGGGAATGTAGAAAAACTGTTTTTT. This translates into CASSPGNVEKLFF.

The CDR3 DNA follows: TGTGCCAGCAGTTTATCGGCAGGGGGCTCCTACGAGCAGTACTTC. This gives the protein CASSLSAGGSYEQYF. The V call is TRBV27, the J call TRBJ2-7; TRBD1 matches at 7 bases. This CDR3 spans 15 amino acids. The V gene end was trimmed by 0 bases and the J gene end by 0 bases; junction bases not matched to a gene: 2. Germline values: CDR1 MNHEY, CDR2 SMNVEV (reference sequence).

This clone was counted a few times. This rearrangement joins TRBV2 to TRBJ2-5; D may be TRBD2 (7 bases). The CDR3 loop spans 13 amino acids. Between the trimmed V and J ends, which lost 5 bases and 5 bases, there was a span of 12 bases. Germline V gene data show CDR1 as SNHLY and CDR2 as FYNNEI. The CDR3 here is CASSRGAEETQYF. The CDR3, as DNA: TGTGCCAGCAGTCGGGGGGCGGAGGAGACCCAGTACTTC.

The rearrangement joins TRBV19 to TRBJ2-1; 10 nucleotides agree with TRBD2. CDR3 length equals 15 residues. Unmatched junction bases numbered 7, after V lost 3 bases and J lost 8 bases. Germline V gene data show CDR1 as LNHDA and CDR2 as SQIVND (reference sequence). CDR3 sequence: CASSIASGSFHEQFF. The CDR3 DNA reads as TGTGCCAGTAGTATTGCTAGCGGGAGTTTCCATGAGCAGTTCTTC.

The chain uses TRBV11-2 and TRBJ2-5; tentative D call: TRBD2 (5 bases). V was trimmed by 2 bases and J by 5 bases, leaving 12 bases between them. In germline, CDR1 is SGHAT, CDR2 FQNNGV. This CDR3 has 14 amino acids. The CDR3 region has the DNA TGTGCCAGCAGCTTAACGCCGGGATCGGAGACCCAGTACTTC. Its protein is CASSLTPGSETQYF.

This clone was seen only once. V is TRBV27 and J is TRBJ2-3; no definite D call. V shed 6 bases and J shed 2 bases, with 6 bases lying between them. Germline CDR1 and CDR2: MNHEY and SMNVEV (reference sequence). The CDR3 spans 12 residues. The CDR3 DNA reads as TGTGCCAGCAGCCAAAACACAGATACGCAGTATTTT. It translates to CASSQNTDTQYF.